The subject of this entry is one T cell receptor (beta chain). Its antigen is still unknown. The second PCR ran about 6 to 12 cycles with a sample-barcoded 5' primer and J-beta primers. MiXCR was run by TCRdb on the 5' RACE reads, yielding one entry per CDR3 protein. The data contain 1,300,000 or so distinct CDR3 sequences, almost 60% of them singletons. The record originates from a study of blood T cells in healthy people across ages. Whole-study results and caveats: Per million T cells, TCR beta diversity dropped about linearly as age rose.

There are 15 residues in the CDR3. Germline V gives CDR1 LGHNA, CDR2 YSLEER. Investigators took around 10 milliliters of peripheral blood from every donor. This receptor was taken from a young man in good health. The sequencing sample was made of blood. The V call is TRBV4-3, the J call TRBJ2-7; TRBD2 is a possible D gene (7 bases). The J call may be faulty, since TRBJ2-4 better matches the DNA end. CDR3 DNA sequence: TGCGCCAGCAGCCAAGATCGTAGGGGGGGAGGCATTCAGTACTTC. Translating gives CASSQDRRGGGIQYF.